A single sample is the source of the 10 T cell receptor beta chains below, sequenced in a study of metastatic and nonmetastatic thyroid tumors. TCRdb re-called the PCR reads with MiXCR. This table has more than 4,000 clones, over 25% appearing once. Not a single patient had been given any form of treatment at any point before undergoing thyroid surgery. Material: adjacent normal tissue. These receptors all stem from a female donor with papillary thyroid cancer or a benign thyroid nodule (not recorded which). Some clones in this sample may be carry-over from other donors' samples.

This clone came up a few times. The genes are TRBV9 and TRBJ2-3, with D possibly TRBD1 on 5 matching bases. Between the trimmed V and J ends, which lost 5 bases and 6 bases, there was a span of 10 bases. Germline V gene sequence: CDR1 SGDLS, CDR2 YYNGEE. The CDR3 has 12 residues. CDR3 nucleotides: TGTGCCAGCAGGGGGCTAGGGGATACGCAGTATTTT. It encodes CASRGLGDTQYF.

This chain connects TRBV4-2 to TRBJ1-5; D perhaps matches TRBD1 (6 bases). In germline, CDR1 is LGHNA, CDR2 YNFKEQ. The CDR3 sequence is 17 residues long. The V end was cut by 2 bases, the J end by 2 bases, with 16 bases between. CDR3 nucleotide sequence: TGTGCCAGCAGCCAAAACAGGGTTAGGGGGGGCAATCAGCCCCAGCATTTT. Its translation is CASSQNRVRGGNQPQHF.

The chain links TRBV2 to TRBJ1-1, with TRBD1 matching over 7 bases. Germline CDR1 reads SNHLY; CDR2 reads FYNNEI. The CDR3 contains 16 residues. The J segment lost 1 base and the V segment lost 7 bases, leaving 12 bases of the junction unmatched. CDR3 region: CASTYTGQAQNTEAFF. The CDR3 bases are TGTGCCAGCACCTATACCGGACAGGCGCAGAACACTGAAGCTTTCTTT.

Concerning this clone itself: A clone one base away is much larger, so this may be a read error. CDR3 region: CASSPGTWYEQYF. Written as DNA, the CDR3 is TGTGCCAGCAGCCCCGGGACATGGTACGAGCAGTACTTC. The chain uses TRBV14 and TRBJ2-7; D may be TRBD1 (6 bases). Germline CDR1 and CDR2: SGHDN and FVKESK. CDR3 length: 13 amino acids. V lost 4 bases and J 4 bases, leaving 11 bases between the germline ends.

The chain uses TRBV5-1 and TRBJ2-1; D gene unclear. CDR1 SGHRS and CDR2 YFSETQ come from the germline V gene. V lost 3 bases and J 4 bases, leaving 14 bases between the germline ends. The CDR3 loop spans 15 amino acids. The CDR3 DNA reads as TGCGCCAGCAGCTCCCGGACGCAGTTTTACAATGAGCAGTTCTTC. Translation gives CASSSRTQFYNEQFF.

This clone is large in the sample. This chain uses TRBV15 with TRBJ2-7; tentatively, D is TRBD1 (6 bases). Germline V gene sequence: CDR1 LNHNV, CDR2 YYDKDF (reference sequence). V shed 0 bases and J shed 2 bases, with 17 bases lying between them. The CDR3 consists of 17 residues. The CDR3 sequence: CATSRDSPAGVAYEQYF. Written as DNA, the CDR3 is TGTGCCACCAGCAGAGATTCCCCCGCAGGGGTGGCCTACGAGCAGTACTTC.

This clone has only a few counts. The genes are TRBV20-1 and TRBJ2-1; D ambiguous. The CDR3 is 14 residues long. Germline V gene lookup returns CDR1 DFQATT and CDR2 SNEGSKA (reference sequence). CDR3 loop: CSVGSAALYNEQFF. The DNA of the CDR3 is TGCAGCGTAGGTTCCGCGGCACTGTACAATGAGCAGTTCTTC.

V usage is TRBV20-1 and J usage is TRBJ1-2, with TRBD1 as a possible D gene (5 bases). V was trimmed by 0 bases and J by 6 bases, leaving 11 bases between them. CDR1 and CDR2 (germline): DFQATT, SNEGSKA (reference sequence). The CDR3 has 13 amino acids. The CDR3 DNA follows: TGCAGTGCTAGAGATATCGGGGCGGATGGCTACACCTTC. Protein: CSARDIGADGYTF.

DNA of the CDR3: TGTGCCTGGAATCTCCTAGCGGGAGGGGATGAGCAGTTCTTC. It translates to CAWNLLAGGDEQFF. This chain links TRBV30 with TRBJ2-1, with 12 bases fitting TRBD2. Losses at the gene ends were 4 bases for V and 8 bases for J; bases not matched to a gene: 6. The germline V gene encodes CDR1 GTSNPN and CDR2 SVGIG (reference sequence). The CDR3 length is 14 residues.

The chain recombines TRBV11-3 with TRBJ2-1; 7 nucleotides match TRBD2. CDR1 and CDR2 (germline): SGHNT, YENEEA. This CDR3 has 14 residues. V lost 1 base and J lost 10; bases outside the gene matches: 7. The CDR3: CASSLGWAGDEQFF. In DNA, the CDR3 is TGTGCCAGCAGCTTAGGTTGGGCGGGAGACGAGCAGTTCTTC.